This T cell receptor beta chain was sequenced in a study of T cells in Graves' hyperthyroidism and ophthalmopathy. The study, taken as a whole, reports: Most thyroid-expanded clonotypes above 0.001 were also found in blood. The model foresaw ophthalmopathy a median around 6 months prior to onset.

RNA transcripts served as the template for amplifying TCR beta CDR3 regions. An initial round of RT-PCR targeting the TCR CDR3 relied on the HTBI primer set. From the multiplex PCR reads, TCRdb called clonotypes with MiXCR, one entry per CDR3 protein. There are about 600,000 distinct CDR3 sequences in the sample; about 14% occur only once, and around 13% lies in the top ten. This clonotype came up a few times. Antigen: not known. The sequenced material came from blood. This TCR was sampled from a woman between 50 and 59 years old with Graves' ophthalmopathy.

Written as DNA, the CDR3 is TGTGCCAGCTCAGCCGGGACAGGGTCCTCTGGAAACACCATATATTTT. It codes for CASSAGTGSSGNTIYF. The chain carries TRBV18 and TRBJ1-3; 9 bases agree with TRBD1. Per germline, CDR1 KGHSH and CDR2 LQKENI. V was pared by 5 bases and J by 0 bases, with 5 bases of the junction left unmatched. The CDR3 sequence is 16 residues long.